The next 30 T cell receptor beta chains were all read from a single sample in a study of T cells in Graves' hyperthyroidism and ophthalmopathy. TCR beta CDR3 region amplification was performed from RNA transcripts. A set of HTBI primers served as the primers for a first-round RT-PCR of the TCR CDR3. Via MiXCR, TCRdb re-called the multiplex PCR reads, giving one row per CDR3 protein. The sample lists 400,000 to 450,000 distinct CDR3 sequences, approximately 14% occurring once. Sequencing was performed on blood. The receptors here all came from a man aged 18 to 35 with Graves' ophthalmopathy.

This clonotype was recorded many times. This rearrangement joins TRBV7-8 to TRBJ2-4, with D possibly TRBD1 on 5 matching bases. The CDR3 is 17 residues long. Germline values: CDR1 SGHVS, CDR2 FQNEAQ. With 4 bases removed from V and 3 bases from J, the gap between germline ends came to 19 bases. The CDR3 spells CASSSPLSDRLKNIQYF. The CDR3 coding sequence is TGTGCCAGCAGCTCACCCCTAAGTGACAGACTCAAAAACATTCAGTACTTC.

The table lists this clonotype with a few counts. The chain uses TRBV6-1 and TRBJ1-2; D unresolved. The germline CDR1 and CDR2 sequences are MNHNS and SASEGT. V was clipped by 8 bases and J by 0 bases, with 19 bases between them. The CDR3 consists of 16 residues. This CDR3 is CASWELWSKANYGYTF. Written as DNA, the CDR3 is TGTGCCAGCTGGGAGTTGTGGAGCAAAGCTAACTATGGCTACACCTTC.

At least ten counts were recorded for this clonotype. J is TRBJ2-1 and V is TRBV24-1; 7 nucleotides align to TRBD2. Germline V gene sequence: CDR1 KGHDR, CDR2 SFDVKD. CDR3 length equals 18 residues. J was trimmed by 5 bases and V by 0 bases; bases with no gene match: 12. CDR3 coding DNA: TGTGCCACCAGTGATTTGCGAGCGGGGATGACCGCCAACAATGAGCAGTTCTTC. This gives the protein CATSDLRAGMTANNEQFF.

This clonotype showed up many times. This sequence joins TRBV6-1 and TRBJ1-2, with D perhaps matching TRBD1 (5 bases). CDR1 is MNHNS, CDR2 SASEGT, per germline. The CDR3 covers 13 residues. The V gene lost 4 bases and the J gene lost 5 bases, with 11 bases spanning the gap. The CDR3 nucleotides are TGTGCCAGCAGTGCTGGCAGGGTGTATGGCTACACCTTC. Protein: CASSAGRVYGYTF.

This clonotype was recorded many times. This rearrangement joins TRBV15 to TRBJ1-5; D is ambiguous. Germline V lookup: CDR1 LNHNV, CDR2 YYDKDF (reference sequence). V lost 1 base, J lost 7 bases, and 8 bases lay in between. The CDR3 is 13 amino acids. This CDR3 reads CATSRVGGQPQHF. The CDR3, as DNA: TGTGCCACCAGCAGAGTAGGCGGGCAGCCCCAGCATTTT.

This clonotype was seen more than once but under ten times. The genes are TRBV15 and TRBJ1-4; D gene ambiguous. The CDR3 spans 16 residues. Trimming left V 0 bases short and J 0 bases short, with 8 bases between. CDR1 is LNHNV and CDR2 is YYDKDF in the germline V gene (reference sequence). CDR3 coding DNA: TGTGCCACCAGCAGAGATCGCCAGACAACTAATGAAAAACTGTTTTTT. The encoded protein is CATSRDRQTTNEKLFF. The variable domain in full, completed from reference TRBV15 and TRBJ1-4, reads DAMVIQNPRYQVTQFGKPVTLSCSQTLNHNVMYWYQQKSSQAPKLLFHYYDKDFNNEADTPDNFQSRRPNTSFCFLDIRSPGLGDTAMYLCATSRDRQTTNEKLFFGSGTQLSVL.

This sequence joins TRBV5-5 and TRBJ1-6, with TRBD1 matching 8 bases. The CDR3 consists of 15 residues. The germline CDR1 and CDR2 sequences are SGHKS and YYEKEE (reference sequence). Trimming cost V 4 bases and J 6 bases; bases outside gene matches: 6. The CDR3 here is CASSALTGANSPLHF. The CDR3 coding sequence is TGTGCCAGCAGCGCCCTGACAGGGGCTAATTCACCCCTCCACTTT.

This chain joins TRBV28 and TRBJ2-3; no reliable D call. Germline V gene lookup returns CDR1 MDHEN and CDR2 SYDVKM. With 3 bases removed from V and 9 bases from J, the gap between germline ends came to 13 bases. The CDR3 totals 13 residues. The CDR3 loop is CASSFDQVGTQYF. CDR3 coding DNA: TGTGCCAGCAGTTTCGACCAGGTCGGAACGCAGTATTTT.

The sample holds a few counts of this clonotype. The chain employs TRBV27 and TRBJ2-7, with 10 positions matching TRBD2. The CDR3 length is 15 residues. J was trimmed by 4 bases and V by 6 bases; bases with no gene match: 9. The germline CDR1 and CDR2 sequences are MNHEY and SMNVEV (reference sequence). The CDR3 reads CASRESGGAVYEQYF. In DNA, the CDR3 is TGTGCCAGCAGGGAAAGCGGGGGGGCTGTATACGAGCAGTACTTC.

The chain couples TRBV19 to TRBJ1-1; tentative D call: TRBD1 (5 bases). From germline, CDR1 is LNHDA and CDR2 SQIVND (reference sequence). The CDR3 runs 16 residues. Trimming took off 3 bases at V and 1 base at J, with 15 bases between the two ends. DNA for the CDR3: TGTGCCAGTAGTATTGGGGGTTGGAACCCGAACACTGAAGCTTTCTTT. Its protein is CASSIGGWNPNTEAFF.

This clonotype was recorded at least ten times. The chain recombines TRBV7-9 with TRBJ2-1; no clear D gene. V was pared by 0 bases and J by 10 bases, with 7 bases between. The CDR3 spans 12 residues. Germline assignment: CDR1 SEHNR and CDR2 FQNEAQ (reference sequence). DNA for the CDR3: TGTGCCAGCAGCTTAGCCGACCCGGAGCAGTTCTTC. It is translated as CASSLADPEQFF. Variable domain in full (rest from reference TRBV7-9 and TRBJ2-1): DTGVSQNPRHKITKRGQNVTFRCDPISEHNRLYWYRQTLGQGPEFLTYFQNEAQLEKSRLLSDRFSAERPKGSFSTLEIQRTEQGDSAMYLCASSLADPEQFFGPGTRLTVL.

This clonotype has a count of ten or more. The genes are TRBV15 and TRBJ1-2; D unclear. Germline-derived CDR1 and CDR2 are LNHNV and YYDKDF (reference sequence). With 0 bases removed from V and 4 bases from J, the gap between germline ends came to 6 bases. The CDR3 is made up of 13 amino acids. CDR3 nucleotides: TGTGCCACCAGCAGAGATGAGTCCTATGGCTACACCTTC. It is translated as CATSRDESYGYTF.

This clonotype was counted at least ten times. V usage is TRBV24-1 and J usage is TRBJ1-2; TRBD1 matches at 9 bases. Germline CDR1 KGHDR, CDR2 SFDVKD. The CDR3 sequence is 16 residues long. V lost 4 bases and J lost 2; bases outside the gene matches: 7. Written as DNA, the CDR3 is TGTGCCACCAGTGAGGCCGGGACAGGGTCAAACTATGGCTACACCTTC. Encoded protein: CATSEAGTGSNYGYTF.

CDR3 protein: CASSTPGQGREQFF. The DNA of the CDR3 is TGTGCCAGCAGCACACCGGGACAGGGCCGGGAGCAGTTCTTC. The chain couples TRBV7-3 to TRBJ2-1, with TRBD1 identical over 9 bases. The CDR3 sequence is 14 residues long. Trimming at V came to 5 bases and at J to 10 bases, leaving 9 bases not matched to a gene. Germline CDR1 reads SGHTA; CDR2 reads FQGTGA.

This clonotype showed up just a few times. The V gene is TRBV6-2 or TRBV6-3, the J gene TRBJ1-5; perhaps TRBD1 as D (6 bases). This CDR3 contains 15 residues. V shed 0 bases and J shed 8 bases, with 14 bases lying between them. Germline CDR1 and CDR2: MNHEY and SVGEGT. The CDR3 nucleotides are TGTGCCAGCAGTTACTCCAGAACAGGGATTGAGCCCCAGCATTTT. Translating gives CASSYSRTGIEPQHF.

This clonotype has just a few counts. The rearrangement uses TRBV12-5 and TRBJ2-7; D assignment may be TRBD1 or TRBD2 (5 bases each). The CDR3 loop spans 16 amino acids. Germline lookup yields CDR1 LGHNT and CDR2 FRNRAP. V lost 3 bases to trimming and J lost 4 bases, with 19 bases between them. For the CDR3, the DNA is TGTGCTAGTGGTTTCCTTCTCCCGGGGCGTCCGTACGAGCAGTACTTC. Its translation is CASGFLLPGRPYEQYF.

CDR3 in DNA: TGTGCCAGCAGCCAAGGACAAGAGATTAGGGATACGCAGTATTTT. Encoded protein: CASSQGQEIRDTQYF. The chain joins TRBV3-1 to TRBJ2-3; D is ambiguous. Trimming shortened V by 1 base and J by 6 bases, and 14 bases separated the two germline ends. The CDR3 spans 15 residues. From germline, CDR1 is LGHDT and CDR2 YNNKEL (reference sequence).

The CDR3 region has the DNA TGTGCCAGTAGTATTGACGGGACAGGCGACTCTGGAAACACCATATATTTT. Translated, it gives CASSIDGTGDSGNTIYF. This rearrangement joins TRBV19 to TRBJ1-3; 8 bases are shared with TRBD1. The trim removed 3 bases at V and 0 bases at J, leaving 7 bases unmatched. This CDR3 comprises 17 residues. CDR1 LNHDA and CDR2 SQIVND come from the germline V gene (reference sequence).

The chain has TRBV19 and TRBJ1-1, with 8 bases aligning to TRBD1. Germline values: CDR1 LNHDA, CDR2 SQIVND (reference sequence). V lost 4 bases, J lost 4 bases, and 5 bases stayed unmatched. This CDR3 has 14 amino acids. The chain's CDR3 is CASSKPDRATEAFF. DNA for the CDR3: TGTGCCAGTAGTAAACCGGACAGGGCCACTGAAGCTTTCTTT. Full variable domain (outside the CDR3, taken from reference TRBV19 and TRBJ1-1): DGGITQSPKYLFRKEGQNVTLSCEQNLNHDAMYWYRQDPGQGLRLIYYSQIVNDFQKGDIAEGYSVSREKKESFPLTVTSAQKNPTAFYLCASSKPDRATEAFFGQGTRLTVV.

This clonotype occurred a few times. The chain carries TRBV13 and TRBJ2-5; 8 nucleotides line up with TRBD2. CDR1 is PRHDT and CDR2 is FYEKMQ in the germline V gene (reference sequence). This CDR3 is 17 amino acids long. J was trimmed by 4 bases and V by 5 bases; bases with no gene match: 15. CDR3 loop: CASSPILAAGEGETQYF. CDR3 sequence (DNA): TGTGCCAGCAGCCCGATTCTGGCAGCGGGAGAAGGAGAGACCCAGTACTTC.

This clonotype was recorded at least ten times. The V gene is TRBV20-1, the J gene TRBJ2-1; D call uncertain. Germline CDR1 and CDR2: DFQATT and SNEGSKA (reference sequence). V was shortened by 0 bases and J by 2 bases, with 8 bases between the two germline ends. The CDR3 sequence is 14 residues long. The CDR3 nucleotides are TGCAGTGCTAGAGACATAAGCGCCTACAATGAGCAGTTCTTC. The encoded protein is CSARDISAYNEQFF.

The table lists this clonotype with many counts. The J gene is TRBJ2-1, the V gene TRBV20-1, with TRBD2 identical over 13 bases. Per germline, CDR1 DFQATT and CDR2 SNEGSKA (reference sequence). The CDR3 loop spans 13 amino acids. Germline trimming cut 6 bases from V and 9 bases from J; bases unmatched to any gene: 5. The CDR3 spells CSAHGLAGVEQFF. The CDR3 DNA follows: TGCAGTGCCCATGGACTAGCGGGAGTTGAGCAGTTCTTC.

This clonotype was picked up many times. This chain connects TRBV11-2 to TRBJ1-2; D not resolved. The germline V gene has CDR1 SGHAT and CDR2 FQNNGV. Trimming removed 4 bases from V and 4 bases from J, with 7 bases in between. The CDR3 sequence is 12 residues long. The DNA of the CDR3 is TGTGCCAGCAGCTCAGCCCTCTATGGCTACACCTTC. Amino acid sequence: CASSSALYGYTF.

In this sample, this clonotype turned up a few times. The CDR3 DNA sequence: TGTGCCAGTAGTATTACGGGACAGGGGGCACCTGATACGCAGTATTTT. Residues: CASSITGQGAPDTQYF. The gene calls are TRBV19 and TRBJ2-3, with 12 bases identical to TRBD1. The CDR3 length is 16 residues. Trimming at V came to 3 bases and at J to 6 bases, leaving 7 bases not matched to a gene. Germline loops: CDR1 LNHDA, CDR2 SQIVND (reference sequence).

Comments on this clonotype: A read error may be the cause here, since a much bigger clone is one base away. Written as DNA, the CDR3 is TGCGCCAGCAGCTTGGGGCAGGGGAGGAATGGGCAGTTCTTC. Protein sequence: CASSLGQGRNGQFF. The chain links TRBV5-1 to TRBJ2-1; D may correspond to TRBD1 or TRBD2 (6 bases each). The CDR3 is 14 amino acids. Germline CDR1 reads SGHRS; CDR2 reads YFSETQ. Looking up the rest from reference TRBV5-1 and TRBJ2-1 gives the full variable domain: KAGVTQTPRYLIKTRGQQVTLSCSPISGHRSVSWYQQTPGQGLQFLFEYFSETQRNKGNFPGRFSGRQFSNSRSEMNVSTLELGDSALYLCASSLGQGRNGQFFGPGTRLTVL.

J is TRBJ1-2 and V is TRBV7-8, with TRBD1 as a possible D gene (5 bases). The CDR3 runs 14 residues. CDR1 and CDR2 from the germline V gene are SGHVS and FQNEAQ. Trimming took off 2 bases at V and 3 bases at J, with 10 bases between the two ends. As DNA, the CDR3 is TGTGCCAGCAGCTTATTGGGCAGGGACTATGGCTACACCTTC. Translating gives CASSLLGRDYGYTF.

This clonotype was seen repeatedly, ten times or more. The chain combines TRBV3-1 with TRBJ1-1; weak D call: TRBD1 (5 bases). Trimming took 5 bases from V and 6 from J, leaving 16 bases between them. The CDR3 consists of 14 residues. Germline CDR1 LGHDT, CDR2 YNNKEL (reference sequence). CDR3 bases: TGTGCCAGCAGCTTTAACACCCAAGGGGCTGAAGCTTTCTTT. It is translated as CASSFNTQGAEAFF.

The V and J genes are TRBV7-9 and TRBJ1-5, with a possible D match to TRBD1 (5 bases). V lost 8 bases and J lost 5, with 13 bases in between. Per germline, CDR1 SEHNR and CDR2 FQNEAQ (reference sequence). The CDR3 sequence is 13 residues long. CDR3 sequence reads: CASQGSAYQPQHF. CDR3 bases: TGTGCCAGCCAGGGTTCTGCCTATCAGCCCCAGCATTTT.

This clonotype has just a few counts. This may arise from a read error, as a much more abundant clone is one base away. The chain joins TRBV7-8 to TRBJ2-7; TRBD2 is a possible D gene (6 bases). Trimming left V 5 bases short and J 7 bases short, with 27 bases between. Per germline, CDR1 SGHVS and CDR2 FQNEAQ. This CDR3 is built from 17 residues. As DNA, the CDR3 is TGTGCCAGCAGCGCAGGTCTGCAGGCGGGAAGTAGGGGTGAGCAGTACTTC. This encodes CASSAGLQAGSRGEQYF.

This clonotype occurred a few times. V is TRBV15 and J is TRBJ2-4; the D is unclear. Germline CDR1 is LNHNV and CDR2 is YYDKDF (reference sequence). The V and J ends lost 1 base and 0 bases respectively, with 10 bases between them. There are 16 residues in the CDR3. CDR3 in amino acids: CATSRAGYEAKNIQYF. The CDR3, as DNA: TGTGCCACCAGCAGAGCTGGATATGAAGCCAAAAACATTCAGTACTTC.